Presented here are 26 T cell receptor beta chains from one specimen sequenced in a study of vaccination and CD4 T cells after COVID-19. Their cognate antigens are unknown. Treatment in this sample: roughly 10-day PBMC culture with coronavirus spike peptide pools or control peptides (ViraFEST assay). Sequence data for DNA of cultured CD4+ T cells were generated by the Oncomine TCR Beta short-read assay. A single record per CDR3 protein comes from TCRdb applying MiXCR to the PCR reads. Among about 22,000 distinct CDR3 sequences listed, approximately 50% were seen once. The sequenced sample consisted of CD4+ T cells from blood, cultured in vitro. All receptors derive from a human donor who had recovered from COVID-19.

The chain has TRBV30 and TRBJ1-5; D gene uncertain. The CDR3 has 13 residues. V gave up 3 bases and J gave up 3 bases, with 9 bases separating them. The germline V gene has CDR1 GTSNPN and CDR2 SVGIG (reference sequence). CDR3 DNA sequence: TGTGCCTGGAGCGGCAGTTACAATCAGCCCCAGCATTTT. It codes for CAWSGSYNQPQHF.

Only a few counts were recorded for this clonotype. The gene calls are TRBV7-9 and TRBJ2-2; the D gene is possibly TRBD2 (5 bases). Germline V CDR1 and CDR2: SEHNR, FQNEAQ (reference sequence). This CDR3 spans 15 amino acids. Trimming took 5 bases from V and 2 from J, leaving 12 bases between them. The CDR3 DNA follows: TGTGCCAGCAGCCGAACCGGGATTAACACCGGGGAGCTGTTTTTT. As protein: CASSRTGINTGELFF. The variable domain in full, completed from reference TRBV7-9 and TRBJ2-2, reads DTGVSQNPRHKITKRGQNVTFRCDPISEHNRLYWYRQTLGQGPEFLTYFQNEAQLEKSRLLSDRFSAERPKGSFSTLEIQRTEQGDSAMYLCASSRTGINTGELFFGEGSRLTVL.

This clonotype was observed a handful of times. This chain links TRBV6-5 with TRBJ1-1, with a weak D call TRBD1 (6 bases). CDR1 is MNHEY and CDR2 is SVGAGI in the germline V gene. V was shortened by 1 base and J by 4 bases, with 7 bases between the two germline ends. This CDR3 is 13 amino acids long. The CDR3 coding sequence is TGTGCCAGCAGTTACTTAGGGGGCACTGAAGCTTTCTTT. It specifies CASSYLGGTEAFF.

The chain recombines TRBV20-1 with TRBJ2-7; 11 nucleotides agree with TRBD1. The CDR3 consists of 16 residues. Trimming took 3 bases from V and 2 from J; bases not matched to a gene: 9. Germline assignment: CDR1 DFQATT and CDR2 SNEGSKA (reference sequence). In DNA form, the CDR3 reads TGCAGTGCTAGCGTCGCCGGGACAGGGGGGACCTACGAGCAGTACTTC. This gives the protein CSASVAGTGGTYEQYF.

This clonotype appeared a few times. The chain links TRBV6-4 to TRBJ2-6, with D possibly TRBD1 on 6 matching bases. V was clipped by 5 bases and J by 0 bases, with 14 bases between them. The germline V gene encodes CDR1 MRHNA and CDR2 SNTAGT. CDR3 length equals 17 residues. The CDR3 region has the DNA TGTGCCAGCAGTCGACAGGCGATACTCTCTGGGGCCAACGTCCTGACTTTC. This codes for CASSRQAILSGANVLTF.

By share of the sample, this clonotype is medium-sized. The CDR3 DNA follows: TGTGCCAGCAGCCTAAGGGGCGGGGGGCCCGATGGCTACACCTTC. Residues: CASSLRGGGPDGYTF. This chain joins TRBV7-9 and TRBJ1-2, with D perhaps matching TRBD1 (6 bases). The CDR3 consists of 15 residues. Germline V gene lookup returns CDR1 SEHNR and CDR2 FQNEAQ (reference sequence). V shed 5 bases and J shed 6 bases, with 19 bases lying between them.

The J gene is TRBJ2-7, the V gene TRBV6-1; 10 nucleotides agree with TRBD2. The CDR3 runs to 16 residues. V lost 6 bases and J lost 2; bases outside the gene matches: 10. Germline CDR1 and CDR2: MNHNS and SASEGT. CDR3 residues: CASSSLTSGTPYEQYF. The CDR3 DNA follows: TGTGCCAGCAGCAGCCTAACTAGCGGGACCCCCTACGAGCAGTACTTC.

This sequence joins TRBV18 and TRBJ2-4, with D uncertain. The germline gives CDR1 KGHSH, CDR2 LQKENI. V shed 2 bases and J shed 5 bases, with 10 bases lying between them. This CDR3 contains 14 residues. CDR3 nucleotides: TGTGCCAGCTCACCAGTAGACCGGGAAAACATTCAGTACTTC. Encoded protein: CASSPVDRENIQYF.

This chain connects TRBV19 to TRBJ2-7; TRBD1 matches at 7 bases. Germline CDR1 LNHDA, CDR2 SQIVND (reference sequence). Losses at the gene ends were 4 bases for V and 7 bases for J; bases not matched to a gene: 10. The length of the CDR3 is 14 residues. The CDR3 DNA is TGTGCCAGTAGTAGGACAGGTCGGGTGGAGGAGCAGTACTTC. It encodes CASSRTGRVEEQYF.

The gene calls are TRBV5-4 and TRBJ2-3; possible D gene TRBD1, 6 bases. Germline CDR1 SGHNT, CDR2 YYREEE (reference sequence). There are 13 residues in the CDR3. V was cut by 5 bases and J by 0 bases, with 7 bases left in between. CDR3 in DNA: TGTGCCAGCAGGCAGGGGAGCACAGATACGCAGTATTTT. Protein sequence: CASRQGSTDTQYF.

The V and J genes are TRBV5-1 and TRBJ2-5; 10 nucleotides match TRBD2. Germline V CDR1 and CDR2: SGHRS, YFSETQ. The V and J ends lost 4 bases and 5 bases, in that order; junction bases with no gene match: 2. This CDR3 has 13 amino acids. DNA of the CDR3: TGCGCCAGCAGCGTTAGCGGGAGGGAGACCCAGTACTTC. It translates to CASSVSGRETQYF.

V usage is TRBV7-9 and J usage is TRBJ2-3, with 7 bases fitting TRBD1. Unmatched junction bases numbered 5, after V lost 4 bases and J lost 1 base. The CDR3 sequence is 15 residues long. Germline loops: CDR1 SEHNR, CDR2 FQNEAQ (reference sequence). The CDR3 here is CASSSQGRGTDTQYF. CDR3 DNA: TGTGCCAGCAGCTCACAGGGGAGAGGCACAGATACGCAGTATTTT.

The V call is TRBV5-4, the J call TRBJ1-2; 8 bases fit TRBD1. This CDR3 comprises 14 residues. V was clipped by 5 bases and J by 4 bases; unmatched bases: 7. Germline CDR1 SGHNT, CDR2 YYREEE (reference sequence). CDR3 in DNA: TGTGCCAGCAGGCCCCAGACAGGGGCCTATGGCTACACCTTC. It yields the protein CASRPQTGAYGYTF.

The rearrangement joins TRBV18 to TRBJ2-5, with 8 bases matching TRBD1. J lost 1 base, V lost 3 bases, and 1 base had no gene match. CDR3 length: 14 amino acids. The germline gives CDR1 KGHSH, CDR2 LQKENI. CDR3 bases: TGTGCCAGCTCACCCGGGACAGGCCAAGAGACCCAGTACTTC. It specifies CASSPGTGQETQYF.

This chain uses TRBV7-2 with TRBJ2-2; D unresolved. Looked up from germline, CDR1 is SGHTA and CDR2 is FQGNSA. CDR3 length: 13 residues. Trimming removed 5 bases at V and 6 bases at J, with 10 bases between. Here the CDR3 DNA reads TGTGCCAGCAGCCTTCTAGAGGCCGGGGAGCTGTTTTTT. Translation gives CASSLLEAGELFF.

In nucleotides, the CDR3 is TGCAGTGCTAGCGAGGGACCCGCTAGCTCCTACGAGCAGTACTTC. This translates into CSASEGPASSYEQYF. J is TRBJ2-7 and V is TRBV20-1; D tentatively fits TRBD1 or TRBD2 (5 bases each). The CDR3 is made up of 15 amino acids. CDR1 is DFQATT, CDR2 SNEGSKA, per germline (reference sequence). Between the trimmed V and J ends, which lost 3 bases and 0 bases, there was a span of 15 bases.

The gene calls are TRBV20-1 and TRBJ1-5; a possible D gene is TRBD1 (6 bases). The CDR3 is 12 residues long. The germline V gene has CDR1 DFQATT and CDR2 SNEGSKA (reference sequence). Trimming removed 1 base from V and 5 bases from J, with 6 bases in between. CDR3 sequence reads: CSARAGDQPQHF. In nucleotides, the CDR3 is TGCAGTGCTAGAGCAGGGGATCAGCCCCAGCATTTT.

In this sample, this clonotype turned up a few times. CDR3 nucleotides: TGTGCCAGCACCGCCCGGGGGACGGGGAACACTGAAGCTTTCTTT. Its protein is CASTARGTGNTEAFF. The rearrangement joins TRBV27 to TRBJ1-1, with D perhaps TRBD1 (5 bases). Germline V gives CDR1 MNHEY, CDR2 SMNVEV (reference sequence). The CDR3 consists of 15 residues. V lost 7 bases to trimming and J lost 1 base, with 16 bases between them.

J is TRBJ1-1 and V is TRBV6-5, with TRBD1 matching 7 bases. J lost 4 bases, V lost 2 bases, and 1 base had no gene match. There are 13 residues in the CDR3. Per germline, CDR1 MNHEY and CDR2 SVGAGI. DNA for the CDR3: TGTGCCAGCAGTTACGGACAGGCCACTGAAGCTTTCTTT. It specifies CASSYGQATEAFF.

The chain recombines TRBV27 with TRBJ1-1, with TRBD1 identical over 12 bases. Germline V gene lookup returns CDR1 MNHEY and CDR2 SMNVEV (reference sequence). V shed 6 bases and J 10 bases; nucleotides not matched to a gene: 9. The CDR3 length is 14 residues. The CDR3 DNA sequence: TGTGCCAGCAGGCCCCGGGACAGGGGGCAATTAGCTTTCTTT. Translation gives CASRPRDRGQLAFF.

The chain links TRBV7-8 to TRBJ1-1, with a weak D call TRBD1 (6 bases). Trimming took 7 bases from V and 2 from J, leaving 14 bases between them. The CDR3 totals 14 residues. CDR1 is SGHVS, CDR2 FQNEAQ, per germline. The CDR3 DNA reads as TGTGCCAGCACCCCCCGGGACATCAACACTGAAGCTTTCTTT. It codes for CASTPRDINTEAFF.

The rearrangement links TRBV5-1 to TRBJ2-7, with TRBD2 matching over 13 bases. With 3 bases clipped from V and 9 bases from J, the junction kept 6 bases outside the gene matches. CDR3 length: 14 residues. Per germline, CDR1 SGHRS and CDR2 YFSETQ. The CDR3 loop is CASSSTSGRAGQYF. CDR3 nucleotides: TGCGCCAGCAGCTCAACTAGCGGGAGGGCGGGGCAGTACTTC.

The V call is TRBV28, the J call TRBJ1-2; maybe TRBD1 (5 bases). The CDR3 length is 13 residues. The V and J ends lost 7 bases and 5 bases respectively, with 14 bases between them. CDR1 is MDHEN, CDR2 SYDVKM, per germline. The CDR3 loop reads CASTRLAGYGYTF. The CDR3 DNA is TGTGCCAGCACTCGATTGGCAGGGTATGGCTACACCTTC.

The chain joins TRBV10-3 to TRBJ2-2, with D possibly called TRBD1 or TRBD2 (6 bases each). V lost 6 bases to trimming and J lost 5 bases, with 10 bases between them. Germline V gene lookup returns CDR1 ENHRY and CDR2 SYGVKD. This CDR3 contains 13 residues. CDR3 nucleotide sequence: TGTGCCATCAGGGGGGGCCGGACCGGGGAGCTGTTTTTT. As protein: CAIRGGRTGELFF.

This clonotype showed up just a few times. The V and J genes are TRBV27 and TRBJ2-1, with D perhaps TRBD2 (6 bases). Per the germline V gene, CDR1 is MNHEY and CDR2 is SMNVEV (reference sequence). V gave up 5 bases and J gave up 0 bases, with 17 bases separating them. This CDR3 region has 17 residues. CDR3 protein: CASSPSRVAVSYNEQFF. CDR3 nucleotides: TGTGCCAGCAGTCCATCGCGGGTAGCGGTCTCCTACAATGAGCAGTTCTTC.

This sequence joins TRBV5-4 and TRBJ2-3; D not resolved. CDR3 length: 12 amino acids. Germline V CDR1 and CDR2: SGHNT, YYREEE (reference sequence). V was shortened by 2 bases and J by 4 bases, with 5 bases between the two germline ends. The CDR3 region has the DNA TGTGCCAGCAGCTTAGACCCAGATACGCAGTATTTT. Protein sequence: CASSLDPDTQYF.